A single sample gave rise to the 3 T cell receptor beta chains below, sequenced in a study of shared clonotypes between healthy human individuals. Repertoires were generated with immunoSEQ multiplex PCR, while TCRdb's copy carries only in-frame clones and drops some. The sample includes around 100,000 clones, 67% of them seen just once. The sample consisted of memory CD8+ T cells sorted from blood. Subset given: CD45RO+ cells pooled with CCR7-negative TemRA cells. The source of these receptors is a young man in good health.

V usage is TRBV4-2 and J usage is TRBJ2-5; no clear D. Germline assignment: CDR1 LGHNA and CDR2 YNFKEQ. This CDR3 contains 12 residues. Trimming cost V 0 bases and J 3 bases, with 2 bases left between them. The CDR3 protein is CASSQDKETQYF. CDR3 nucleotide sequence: TGTGCCAGCAGCCAAGATAAAGAGACCCAGTACTTC.

The CDR3 protein is CASSALDLQGRQPQHF. DNA of the CDR3: TGTGCCAGCAGTGCTTTAGACCTACAGGGGCGTCAGCCCCAGCATTTT. This rearrangement joins TRBV27 to TRBJ1-5, with TRBD1 identical over 7 bases. Per the germline V gene, CDR1 is MNHEY and CDR2 is SMNVEV (reference sequence). The V segment lost 5 bases and the J segment 6 bases; nucleotides outside the gene matches: 13. The CDR3 is 16 residues long.

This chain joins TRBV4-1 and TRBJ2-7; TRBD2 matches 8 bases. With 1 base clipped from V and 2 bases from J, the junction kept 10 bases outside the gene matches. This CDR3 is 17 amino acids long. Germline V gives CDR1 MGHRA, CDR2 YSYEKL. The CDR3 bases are TGCGCCAGCAGCCAAGGAGCTGCGGGCGGGAGGACCTACGAGCAGTACTTC. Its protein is CASSQGAAGGRTYEQYF.